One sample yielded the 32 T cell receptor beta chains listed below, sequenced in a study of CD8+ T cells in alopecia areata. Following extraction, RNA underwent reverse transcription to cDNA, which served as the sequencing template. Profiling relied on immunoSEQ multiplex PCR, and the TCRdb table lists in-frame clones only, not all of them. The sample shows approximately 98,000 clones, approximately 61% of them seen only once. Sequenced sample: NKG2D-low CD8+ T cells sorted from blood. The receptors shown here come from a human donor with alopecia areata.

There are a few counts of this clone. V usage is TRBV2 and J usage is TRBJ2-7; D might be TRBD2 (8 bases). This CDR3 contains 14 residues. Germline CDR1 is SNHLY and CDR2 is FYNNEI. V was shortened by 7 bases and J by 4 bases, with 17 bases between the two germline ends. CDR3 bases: TGTGCCAGCATAGCGGGGACAGCCAGGTACGAGCAGTACTTC. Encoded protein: CASIAGTARYEQYF.

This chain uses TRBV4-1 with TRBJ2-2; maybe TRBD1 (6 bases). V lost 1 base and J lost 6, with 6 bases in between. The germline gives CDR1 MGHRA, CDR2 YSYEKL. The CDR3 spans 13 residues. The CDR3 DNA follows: TGCGCCAGCAGCCAAGGACAGGCCGGGGAGCTGTTTTTT. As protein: CASSQGQAGELFF.

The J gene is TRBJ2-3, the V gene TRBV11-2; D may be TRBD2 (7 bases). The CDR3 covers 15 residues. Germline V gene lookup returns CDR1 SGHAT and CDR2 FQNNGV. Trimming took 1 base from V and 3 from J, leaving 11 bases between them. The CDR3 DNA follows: TGTGCCAGCAGCTTAGTGGGGGGGCAAACAGATACGCAGTATTTT. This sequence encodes CASSLVGGQTDTQYF.

CDR3 protein: CASSLEAGLYNEQFF. For the CDR3, the DNA is TGTGCCAGCAGCTTAGAGGCCGGTCTATACAATGAGCAGTTCTTC. The gene calls are TRBV13 and TRBJ2-1; D gene uncertain. V lost 1 base and J lost 4, with 11 bases in between. The CDR3 spans 15 residues. CDR1 PRHDT and CDR2 FYEKMQ come from the germline V gene (reference sequence). Based on the CDR3 plus reference TRBV13 and TRBJ2-1, the full variable domain is AAGVIQSPRHLIKEKRETATLKCYPIPRHDTVYWYQQGPGQDPQFLISFYEKMQSDKGSIPDRFSAQQFSDYHSELNMSSLELGDSALYFCASSLEAGLYNEQFFGPGTRLTVL.

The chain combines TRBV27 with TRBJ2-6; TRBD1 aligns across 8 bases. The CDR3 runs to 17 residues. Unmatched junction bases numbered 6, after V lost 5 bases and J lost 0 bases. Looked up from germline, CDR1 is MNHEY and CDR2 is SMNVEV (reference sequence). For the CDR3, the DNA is TGTGCCAGCAGTCCGCGGACAGGGCACTCTGGGGCCAACGTCCTGACTTTC. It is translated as CASSPRTGHSGANVLTF.

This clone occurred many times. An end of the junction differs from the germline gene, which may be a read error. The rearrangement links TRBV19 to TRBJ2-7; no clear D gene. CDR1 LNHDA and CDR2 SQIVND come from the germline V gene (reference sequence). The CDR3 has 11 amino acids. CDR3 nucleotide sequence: TGTGCCAGTACCCGATCCTCCGAGCAGTACTTC. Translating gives CASTRSSEQYF.

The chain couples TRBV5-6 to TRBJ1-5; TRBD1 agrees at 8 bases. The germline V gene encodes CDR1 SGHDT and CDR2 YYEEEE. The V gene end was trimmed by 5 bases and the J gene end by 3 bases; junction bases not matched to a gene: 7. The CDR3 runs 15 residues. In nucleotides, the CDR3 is TGTGCCAGCAGGGCCGGGACAGGCCCCAATCAGCCCCAGCATTTT. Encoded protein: CASRAGTGPNQPQHF.

Here the CDR3 reads CATTDRRGSYNEQFF. The DNA of the CDR3 is TGTGCCACCACTGATCGGAGGGGATCCTACAATGAGCAGTTCTTC. The chain uses TRBV15 and TRBJ2-1; a weak D match, TRBD2 (6 bases). The germline V gene encodes CDR1 LNHNV and CDR2 YYDKDF (reference sequence). The V end was cut by 7 bases, the J end by 1 base, with 14 bases between. The CDR3 length is 15 residues.

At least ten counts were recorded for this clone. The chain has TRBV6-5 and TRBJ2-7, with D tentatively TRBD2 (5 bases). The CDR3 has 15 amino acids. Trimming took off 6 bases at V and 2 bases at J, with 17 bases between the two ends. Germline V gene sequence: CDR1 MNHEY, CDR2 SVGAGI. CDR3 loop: CASSSMDSRTYEQYF. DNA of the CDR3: TGTGCCAGCAGCTCCATGGACTCTAGGACCTACGAGCAGTACTTC.

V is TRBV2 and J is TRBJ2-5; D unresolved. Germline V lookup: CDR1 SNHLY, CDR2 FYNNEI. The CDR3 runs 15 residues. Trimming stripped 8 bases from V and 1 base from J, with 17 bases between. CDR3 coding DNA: TGTGCCAGCGGAAGAGCTACAGAAATCCAAGAGACCCAGTACTTC. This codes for CASGRATEIQETQYF.

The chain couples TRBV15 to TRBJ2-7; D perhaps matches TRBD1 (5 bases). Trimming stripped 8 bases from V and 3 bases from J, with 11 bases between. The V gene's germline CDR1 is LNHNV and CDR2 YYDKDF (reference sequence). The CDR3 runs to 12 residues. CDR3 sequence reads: CATQGVGYEQYF. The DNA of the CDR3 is TGTGCCACCCAGGGTGTAGGCTACGAGCAGTACTTC. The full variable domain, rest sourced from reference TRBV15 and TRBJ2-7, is DAMVIQNPRYQVTQFGKPVTLSCSQTLNHNVMYWYQQKSSQAPKLLFHYYDKDFNNEADTPDNFQSRRPNTSFCFLDIRSPGLGDTAMYLCATQGVGYEQYFGPGTRLTVT.

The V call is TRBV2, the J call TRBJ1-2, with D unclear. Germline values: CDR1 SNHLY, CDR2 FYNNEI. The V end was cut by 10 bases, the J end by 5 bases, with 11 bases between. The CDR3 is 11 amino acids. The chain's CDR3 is CANLGRYGYTF. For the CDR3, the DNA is TGTGCCAACCTGGGGAGGTATGGCTACACCTTC.

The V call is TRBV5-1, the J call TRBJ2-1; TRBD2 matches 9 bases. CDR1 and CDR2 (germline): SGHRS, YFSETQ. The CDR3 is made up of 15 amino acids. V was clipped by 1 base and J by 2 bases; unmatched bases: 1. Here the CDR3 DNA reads TGCGCCAGCAGCTTGTTAGCGGGAGCCTACAATGAGCAGTTCTTC. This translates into CASSLLAGAYNEQFF.

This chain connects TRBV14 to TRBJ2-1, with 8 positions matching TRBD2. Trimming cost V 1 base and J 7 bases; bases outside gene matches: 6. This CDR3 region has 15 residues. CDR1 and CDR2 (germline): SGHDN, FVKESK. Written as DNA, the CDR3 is TGTGCCAGCAGCCAAGCGGGAGGGTCCTCGAATGAGCAGTTCTTC. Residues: CASSQAGGSSNEQFF.

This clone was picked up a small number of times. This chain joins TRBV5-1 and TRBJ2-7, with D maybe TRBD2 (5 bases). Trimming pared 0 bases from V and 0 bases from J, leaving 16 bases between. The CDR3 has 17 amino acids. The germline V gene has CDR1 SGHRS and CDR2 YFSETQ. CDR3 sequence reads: CASSLGLTGSYSYEQYF. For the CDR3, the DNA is TGCGCCAGCAGCTTGGGTCTGACGGGGAGTTACTCCTACGAGCAGTACTTC.

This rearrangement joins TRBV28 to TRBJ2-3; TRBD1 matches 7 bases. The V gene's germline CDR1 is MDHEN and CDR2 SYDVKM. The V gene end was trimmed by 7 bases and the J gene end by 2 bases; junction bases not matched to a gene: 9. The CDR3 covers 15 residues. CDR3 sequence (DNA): TGTGCCAGCATATCCGGGACAGCGACCACAGATACGCAGTATTTT. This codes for CASISGTATTDTQYF. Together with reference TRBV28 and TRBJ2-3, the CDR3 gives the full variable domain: DVKVTQSSRYLVKRTGEKVFLECVQDMDHENMFWYRQDPGLGLRLIYFSYDVKMKEKGDIPEGYSVSREKKERFSLILESASTNQTSMYLCASISGTATTDTQYFGPGTRLTVL.

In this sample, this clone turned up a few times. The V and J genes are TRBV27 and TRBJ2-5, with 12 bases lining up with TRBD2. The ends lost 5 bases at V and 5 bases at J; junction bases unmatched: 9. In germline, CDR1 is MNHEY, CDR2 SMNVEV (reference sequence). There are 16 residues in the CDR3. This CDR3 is CASSPPPSGRVETQYF. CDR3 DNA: TGTGCCAGCAGTCCCCCCCCTAGCGGGAGGGTTGAGACCCAGTACTTC.

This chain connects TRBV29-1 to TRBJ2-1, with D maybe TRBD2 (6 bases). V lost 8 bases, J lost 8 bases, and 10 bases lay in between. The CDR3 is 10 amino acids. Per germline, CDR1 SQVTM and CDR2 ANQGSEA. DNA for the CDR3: TGCAGCCTGGGGGGAGATGAGCAGTTCTTC. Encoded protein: CSLGGDEQFF.

DNA for the CDR3: TGCGCCAGCAGCTTGGAATTTGGGACTGAAGCTTTCTTT. This translates into CASSLEFGTEAFF. The J gene is TRBJ1-1, the V gene TRBV5-1; no definite D call. Germline V CDR1 and CDR2: SGHRS, YFSETQ. The CDR3 covers 13 residues. Trimming removed 0 bases from V and 5 bases from J, with 8 bases in between.

The CDR3 sequence: CASSIDLGLNQPQHF. For the CDR3, the DNA is TGTGCCAGTAGTATAGATCTGGGGCTCAATCAGCCCCAGCATTTT. The gene calls are TRBV19 and TRBJ1-5, with D possibly being TRBD1 (5 bases). CDR1 is LNHDA, CDR2 SQIVND, per germline (reference sequence). This CDR3 has 15 amino acids. Trimming stripped 0 bases from V and 3 bases from J, with 9 bases between.

CDR3 sequence (DNA): TGTGCCAGCAGTGAACAGGGGTCCCATGGCTACACCTTC. It encodes CASSEQGSHGYTF. The chain recombines TRBV27 with TRBJ1-2; 7 nucleotides match TRBD1. The CDR3 has 13 residues. Germline V gives CDR1 MNHEY, CDR2 SMNVEV (reference sequence). The V gene end was trimmed by 5 bases and the J gene end by 6 bases; junction bases not matched to a gene: 6.

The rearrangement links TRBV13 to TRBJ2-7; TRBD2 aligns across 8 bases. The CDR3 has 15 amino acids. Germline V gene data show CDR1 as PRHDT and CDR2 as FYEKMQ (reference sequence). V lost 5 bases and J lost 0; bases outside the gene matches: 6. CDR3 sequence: CASSLQGLASYEQYF. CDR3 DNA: TGTGCCAGCAGCCTCCAAGGACTAGCCTCCTACGAGCAGTACTTC.

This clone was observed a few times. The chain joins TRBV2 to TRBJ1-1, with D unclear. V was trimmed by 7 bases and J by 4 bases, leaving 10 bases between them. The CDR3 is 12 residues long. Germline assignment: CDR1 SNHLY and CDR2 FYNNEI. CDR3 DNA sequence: TGTGCCAGCACAGCGACAAGCACTGAAGCTTTCTTT. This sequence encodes CASTATSTEAFF. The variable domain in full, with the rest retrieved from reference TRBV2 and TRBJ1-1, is EPEVTQTPSHQVTQMGQEVILRCVPISNHLYFYWYRQILGQKVEFLVSFYNNEISEKSEIFDDQFSVERPDGSNFTLKIRSTKLEDSAMYFCASTATSTEAFFGQGTRLTVV.

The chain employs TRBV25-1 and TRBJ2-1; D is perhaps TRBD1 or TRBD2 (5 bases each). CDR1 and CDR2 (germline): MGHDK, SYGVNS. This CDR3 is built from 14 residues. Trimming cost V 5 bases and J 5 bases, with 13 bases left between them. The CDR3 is CASSSGTRNNEQFF. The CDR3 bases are TGTGCCAGCAGTTCCGGGACGAGGAACAATGAGCAGTTCTTC. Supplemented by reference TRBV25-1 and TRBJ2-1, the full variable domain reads EADIYQTPRYLVIGTGKKITLECSQTMGHDKMYWYQQDPGMELHLIHYSYGVNSTEKGDLSSESTVSRIRTEHFPLTLESARPSHTSQYLCASSSGTRNNEQFFGPGTRLTVL.

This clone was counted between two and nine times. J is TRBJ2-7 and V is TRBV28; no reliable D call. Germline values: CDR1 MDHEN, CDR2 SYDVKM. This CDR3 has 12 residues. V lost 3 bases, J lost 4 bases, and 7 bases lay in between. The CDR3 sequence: CASSFWSYEQYF. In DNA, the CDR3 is TGTGCCAGCAGTTTTTGGAGTTACGAGCAGTACTTC.

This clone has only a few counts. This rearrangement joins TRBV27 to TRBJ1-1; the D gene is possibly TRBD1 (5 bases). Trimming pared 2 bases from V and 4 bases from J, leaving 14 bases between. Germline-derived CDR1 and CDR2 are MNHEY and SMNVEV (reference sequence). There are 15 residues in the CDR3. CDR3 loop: CASSLIPRAGTEAFF. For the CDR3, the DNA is TGTGCCAGCAGTTTAATCCCCAGGGCGGGCACTGAAGCTTTCTTT.

CDR3 region: CASSLSQGANYGYTF. The CDR3 DNA reads as TGTGCCAGCAGCTTGTCCCAGGGGGCCAACTATGGCTACACCTTC. The chain is built from TRBV13 and TRBJ1-2, with 8 bases fitting TRBD1. The trim removed 3 bases at V and 2 bases at J, leaving 5 bases unmatched. CDR3 size: 15 residues. Germline V gene sequence: CDR1 PRHDT, CDR2 FYEKMQ (reference sequence).

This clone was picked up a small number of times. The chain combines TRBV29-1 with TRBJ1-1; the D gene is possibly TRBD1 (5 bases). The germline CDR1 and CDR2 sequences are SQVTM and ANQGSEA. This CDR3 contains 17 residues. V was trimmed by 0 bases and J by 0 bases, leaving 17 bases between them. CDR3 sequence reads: CSVEDGRLGLLNTEAFF. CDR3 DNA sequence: TGCAGCGTTGAAGATGGACGTCTGGGGCTCCTGAACACTGAAGCTTTCTTT.

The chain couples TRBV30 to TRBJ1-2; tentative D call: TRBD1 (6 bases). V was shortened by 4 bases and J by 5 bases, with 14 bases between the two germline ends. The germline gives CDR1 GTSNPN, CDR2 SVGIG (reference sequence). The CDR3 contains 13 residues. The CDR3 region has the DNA TGTGCCTGGACAGGCCGCACAGGGTATGGCTACACCTTC. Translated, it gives CAWTGRTGYGYTF.

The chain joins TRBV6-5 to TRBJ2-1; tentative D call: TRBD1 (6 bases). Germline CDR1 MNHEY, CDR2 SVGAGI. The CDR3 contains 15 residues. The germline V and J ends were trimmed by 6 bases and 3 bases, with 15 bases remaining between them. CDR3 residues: CASRDPWGLYNEQFF. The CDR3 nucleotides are TGTGCCAGCAGGGACCCTTGGGGGCTCTACAATGAGCAGTTCTTC.

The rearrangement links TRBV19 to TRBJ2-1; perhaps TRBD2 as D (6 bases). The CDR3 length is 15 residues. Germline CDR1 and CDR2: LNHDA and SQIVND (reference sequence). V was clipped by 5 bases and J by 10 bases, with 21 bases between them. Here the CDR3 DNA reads TGTGCCAGTAGTCCCCACCGCCCTAGCGAGCGAGAGCAGTTCTTC. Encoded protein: CASSPHRPSEREQFF.

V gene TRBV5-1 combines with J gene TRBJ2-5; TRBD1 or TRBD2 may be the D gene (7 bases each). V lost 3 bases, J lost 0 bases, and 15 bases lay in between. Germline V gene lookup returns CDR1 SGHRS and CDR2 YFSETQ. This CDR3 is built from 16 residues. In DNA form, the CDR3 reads TGCGCCAGCAGCTCAGGGAGGGGGCGAAACCAAGAGACCCAGTACTTC. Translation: CASSSGRGRNQETQYF.